This T cell receptor beta chain was observed in a study of T cell repertoires in cytomegalovirus infection (dated 2019 in TCRdb). Context from the whole study: The peptide stimulations were aimed at well-studied HLA-B-restricted epitopes as well as recently identified HLA-C-restricted CMV epitopes, whose presentation resists viral immunomodulation. The HLA type of each donor mattered for the analysis, because public TCR beta signatures pointed to carriage of CMV infection along with the matching HLA type. General findings and caveats noted by the study authors: Cumulative frequency of public TCR beta family members discriminated carriers of CMV infection plus the relevant HLA type in this cohort and an independent roughly 320-donor cohort. In the ex vivo response, HLA-C-restricted CMV-specific TCR beta clonotypes were dominant, and in two of eight donors the single most frequent clonotype came from this HLA-C-restricted group.

Sequenced on an Illumina HiSeq 1500. Clones were called with MiXCR by TCRdb after fastp trimmed the public reads at Q25, and only in-frame beta chains were retained. Each CDR3 protein appears once, grouped with its most common genes and DNA. This sample comprises approximately 590,000 distinct CDR3 sequences, 40% of them detected only once. 48% of the sample is held by the ten biggest clonotypes. This clonotype was observed a few times. Its antigen specificity is not known. Base qualities are missing; no much larger clone stands one base away. The sample's treatment or condition label, in plain terms: in vitro stimulation with specific CMV peptide epitopes to enrich CMV-specific T cells. In the germline V gene, CDR1 corresponds to MGHRA and CDR2 to YSYEKL. V is clipped by 4 bases and J by 0 bases, and the sequence between their germline boundaries is 19 bases long. The CDR3 spans 18 residues, from the cysteine through the phenylalanine. Of the read, only the CDR3 DNA is kept; its 54 bases are in frame from base 1.

The sequencing here drew on cultured PBMCs, taken from culture after CMV antigen stimulation. This receptor was obtained from a human donor in good health (CMV status not recorded). Some clones in this sample may be carry-over from other donors' samples. This chain joins TRBV4-1 to TRBJ2-1; TRBD2 is a possible D gene, resting on 5 matching bases. CDR3 protein: CASSRLALGDNSYNEQFF. The bases are TGCGCCAGCAGCCGCCTCGCCTTGGGAGACAACTCCTACAATGAGCAGTTCTTC.